This T cell receptor (beta chain) stems from a study of memory CD4+ T cells and cytomegalovirus serostatus. General study points: Suggested: most of the CMV-linked TCR signature lies in CD4+ memory cells.

For this clone: Its cognate antigen is unknown.

The sort gate was single viable CD3+CD4+CD8-CD45RO+ cells for memory CD4+ T cells. CD4+ T cells were isolated by positive magnetic selection. Only in-frame clones appear in the TCRdb table, and some are missing; sequencing was by immunoSEQ multiplex PCR. The table has roughly 84,000 clones, 65% to 85% seen once; the top ten hold around 0.78%. The CDR3 contains 15 residues. The trim removed 2 bases at V and 2 bases at J, leaving 2 bases unmatched. The germline V gene has CDR1 WNHNN and CDR2 SYGVQD (reference sequence). The sample was memory CD4+ T cells from blood. This chain links TRBV10-1 with TRBJ2-3; 9 bases fit TRBD2. The clonotype originates from an adult in good health and CMV-seronegative. CDR3 sequence (DNA): TGCGCCAGCAGTGAGGCGGGGGGGACCACAGATACGCAGTATTTT. Its translation: CASSEAGGTTDTQYF.